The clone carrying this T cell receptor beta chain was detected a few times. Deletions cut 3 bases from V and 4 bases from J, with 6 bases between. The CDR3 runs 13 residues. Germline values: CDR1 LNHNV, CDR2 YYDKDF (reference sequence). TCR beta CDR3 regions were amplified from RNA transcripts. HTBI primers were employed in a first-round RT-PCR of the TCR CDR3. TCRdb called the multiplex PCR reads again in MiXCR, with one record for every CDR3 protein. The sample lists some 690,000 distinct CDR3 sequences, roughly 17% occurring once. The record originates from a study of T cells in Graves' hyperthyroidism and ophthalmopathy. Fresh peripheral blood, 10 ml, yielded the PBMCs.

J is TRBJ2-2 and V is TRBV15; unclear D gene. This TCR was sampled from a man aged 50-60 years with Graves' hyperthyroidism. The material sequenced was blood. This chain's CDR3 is CATSRDPTGELFF. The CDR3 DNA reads TGTGCCACCAGCAGGGATCCCACCGGGGAGCTGTTTTTT.